Listed below are T cell receptor beta chains from one sample, sequenced in a study of esophageal squamous cell carcinoma under preoperative chemotherapy. Each CDR3 protein is one row after TCRdb ran MiXCR on the PCR reads. The table includes about 15,000 distinct CDR3 sequences, 60% detected once. Sampling was done from a patient given preoperative chemotherapy. The receptors originated from a human donor with esophageal squamous cell carcinoma. The donor label of this sample is uncertain. Each CDR3 is given with its conserved first and last residue. D genes are given only for firm matches. The size entry is marked missing in some rows and otherwise reads once, few, many or a size class.

d_call	clone_size	v_call	j_call	cdr3_nt	cdr3_aa
TRBD2	once	TRBV6-1	TRBJ2-5	TGTGCCAGCAGAGTGGGTCTCGGGGGGAGCGACCAAGAGACGCAGTACTTC	CASRVGLGGSDQETQYF
TRBD2	.	TRBV27	TRBJ2-1	TGTGCCAGCAAAAAGGGACTAGCGGGATTAGATGAGCAGTTCTTC	CASKKGLAGLDEQFF
.	.	TRBV6-5	TRBJ2-1	TGTGCCAGCAGTTTAGGCACTACCTACAATGAGCAGTTCTTC	CASSLGTTYNEQFF
TRBD2	.	TRBV6-5	TRBJ2-3	TGTGCCAGCAGTTACGGGACTAGCAGCGCAGATACGCAGTATTTT	CASSYGTSSADTQYF
.	.	TRBV11-3	TRBJ2-1	TGTGCCAGCAGCCGAGAGGGCACGGCAGAATACAATGAGCAGTTCTTC	CASSREGTAEYNEQFF
.	.	TRBV6-1	TRBJ2-1	TGTGCCAGCAGCGCACTCGTTGCGGGGGCTACCTACGATGCGCAGTATTTC	CASSALVAGATYDAQYF
.	large	TRBV6-1	TRBJ2-7	TGTGCCAGCAGTGAAGATGGGAGACCTTCCTACGAGCAGTACTTC	CASSEDGRPSYEQYF
.	.	TRBV6-1	TRBJ2-5	TGTGCCAGTGATCGCGGGCGGGACCTTCGGACCCAGTACTTC	CASDRGRDLRTQYF
.	.	TRBV6-1	TRBJ2-6	TGTGCCAGCAGCAAAAACAGGGCTGGGGCCAACGTCCTGACTTTC	CASSKNRAGANVLTF
TRBD2	.	TRBV6-1	TRBJ2-3	TGTGCCAGCAGTCGCAAGCGGGGGGGCGCCGCAGATACGCAGTATTTT	CASSRKRGGAADTQYF
TRBD1	.	TRBV6-5	TRBJ1-2	TGTGCCAGCAGTTACCAATCCGGGACAGGGGTCTATGGCTACACCTTC	CASSYQSGTGVYGYTF
TRBD2	.	TRBV7-2	TRBJ2-1	TGTGCGGGCAGCGGGGCCCGTGGCCAAGAGACGCAGTACTTT	CAGSGARGQETQYF
TRBD1	.	TRBV7-2	TRBJ2-3	TGTGCCGGCAGGGGGCAGCGGGCCACAGATACTCAGTATTTC	CAGRGQRATDTQYF
.	.	TRBV6-1	TRBJ2-7	TGTGGCAGGGGTGAAGGGGGCGGGGGCGAAGATACGCAGTACTTC	CGRGEGGGGEDTQYF
.	medium-sized	TRBV10-3	TRBJ2-1	TGTGCCATCCCACAAGGGTCCTACAATGAGCAGTTCTTC	CAIPQGSYNEQFF
.	.	TRBV6-4	TRBJ1-5	TGTGCCAGCAGCCCGGACGGGAATCAGCCCCAGCATTTT	CASSPDGNQPQHF
.	.	TRBV6-1	TRBJ2-7	TGTGCCAGCCTCTCCCTTAACACTTACGAGCAGTACTTC	CASLSLNTYEQYF
.	few	TRBV6-1	TRBJ2-3	TGTGGCAGCGCGGGCCGGGGGGACAAAAACACGCAGTATTTC	CGSAGRGDKNTQYF
TRBD2	once	TRBV12-3/TRBV12-4	TRBJ2-5	TGTGCCAGCAGTACCACTAGCGGGGGCAGCACAGAGACCCAGTACTTC	CASSTTSGGSTETQYF
.	.	TRBV7-6	TRBJ2-1	TGTGCCAGCAGCTTATCAGGGACCATGAATGAGCAGTTCTTC	CASSLSGTMNEQFF
.	once	TRBV6-1	TRBJ2-7	TGTGCCAGCAGTGAAGCGGCCGCCGATGTTTCCTACGAGCAGTACTTC	CASSEAAADVSYEQYF
.	.	TRBV6-1	TRBJ2-3	TGTGCCAGCAGTGGGCGACAATCGGCCGATACGCAGTATTTT	CASSGRQSADTQYF
TRBD2	few	TRBV4-1	TRBJ2-2	TGCGCCAGCAGGACTAGCGGGGATAACACCGGGGAGCTGTTTTTT	CASRTSGDNTGELFF
.	once	TRBV7-6	TRBJ2-5	TGTGCCAGCGGCTTAGGGGGGGGCATCAAAGAGACCCAGTATTTC	CASGLGGGIKETQYF
.	many	TRBV6-1	TRBJ2-1	TGTGCCAGCAGTAGGCTCAGGGACAATGAGCAGTTCTTC	CASSRLRDNEQFF
TRBD1	.	TRBV7-6	TRBJ2-3	TGTGCCAGCAGCCCGCAGGGGGCGTTAGGGGGAAGCGACCGAGAGACGCAGTATTTT	CASSPQGALGGSDRETQYF
TRBD1	.	TRBV24-1	TRBJ2-1	TGTGCCACCAGTGATCCGCAGACAGGGGGGGTCTACGAGCAGTTCTTC	CATSDPQTGGVYEQFF
.	many	TRBV12-3/TRBV12-4	TRBJ2-2	TGTGCCAGCAGGAGGGAGATCGGGGTCGGGGAGCTGTTTTTT	CASRREIGVGELFF
.	medium-sized	TRBV6-1	TRBJ2-3	TGTGCCAGCCGGCTAGCCCCAGATACGCAGTATTTT	CASRLAPDTQYF
.	.	TRBV6-1	TRBJ2-1	TGTGCCAGCAGTGGGAGAGAGGGGGGGCCGTCGCCCAAAGATGAGCAGTTTTTC	CASSGREGGPSPKDEQFF
.	.	TRBV12-3/TRBV12-4	TRBJ2-5	TGTGCGGGCAGTGGGGGGAGTGGCGAAGAGACGCAGTACTTC	CAGSGGSGEETQYF
.	.	TRBV6-5	TRBJ2-1	TGTGCCAGCAGTTACGAGAGCGGTACCCACAATGAGCAGTTCTTC	CASSYESGTHNEQFF